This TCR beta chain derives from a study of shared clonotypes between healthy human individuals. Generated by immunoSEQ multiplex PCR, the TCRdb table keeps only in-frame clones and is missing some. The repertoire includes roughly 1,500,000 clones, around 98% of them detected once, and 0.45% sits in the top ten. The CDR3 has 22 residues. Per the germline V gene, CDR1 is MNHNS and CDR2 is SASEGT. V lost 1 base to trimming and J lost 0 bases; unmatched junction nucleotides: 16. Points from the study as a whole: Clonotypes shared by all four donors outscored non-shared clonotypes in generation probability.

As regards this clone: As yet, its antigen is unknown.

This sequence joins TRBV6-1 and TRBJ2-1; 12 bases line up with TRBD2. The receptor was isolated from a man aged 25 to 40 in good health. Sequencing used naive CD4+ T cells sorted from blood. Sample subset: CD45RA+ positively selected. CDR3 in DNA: TGTGCCAGCAGTGAAGGAACCCAGACTAGCGGGAGTTTTCGCGGCTCCTACAATGAGCAGTTCTTC. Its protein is CASSEGTQTSGSFRGSYNEQFF.